This paragraph covers one T cell receptor beta chain sequence. This record comes from a study of OX40 agonist ivuxolimab in advanced cancers. CDR1 and CDR2 (germline): LNHDA, SQIVND (reference sequence). CDR3 length: 14 residues. V shed 6 bases, J shed 4 bases, and the junction held 4 bases outside the gene matches. TCRdb keeps only in-frame clones here, not all; method: immunoSEQ multiplex PCR. Of tens of thousands of clones in the sample, 70% to 90% were seen once. This TCR was sampled from an adult with an advanced solid tumor such as melanoma, head and neck, liver or kidney cancer. The sample consisted of CD4+ or CD8+ T cells sorted from blood, taken in a trial of the OX40 agonist ivuxolimab. V gene TRBV19 combines with J gene TRBJ2-1; 9 nucleotides match TRBD2. The CDR3: CASRSGGSYNEQFF. CDR3 bases: TGTGCCAGTAGGAGCGGGGGGTCGTACAATGAGCAGTTCTTC.